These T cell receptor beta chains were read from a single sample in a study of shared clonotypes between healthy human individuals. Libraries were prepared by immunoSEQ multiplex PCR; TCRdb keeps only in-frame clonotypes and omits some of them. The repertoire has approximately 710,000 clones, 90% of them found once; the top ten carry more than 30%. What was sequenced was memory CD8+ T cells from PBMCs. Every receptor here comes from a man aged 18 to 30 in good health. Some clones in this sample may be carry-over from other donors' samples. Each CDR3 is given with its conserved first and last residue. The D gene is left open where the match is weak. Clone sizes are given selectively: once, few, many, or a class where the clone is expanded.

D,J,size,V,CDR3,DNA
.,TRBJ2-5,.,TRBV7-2,CASSLTIWDQETQYF,TGTGCCAGCAGCTTAACCATTTGGGACCAAGAGACCCAGTACTTC
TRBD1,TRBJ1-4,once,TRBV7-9,CASSLRADRENEKLFF,TGTGCCAGCAGCTTAAGGGCGGACAGGGAAAACGAAAAACTGTTTTTT
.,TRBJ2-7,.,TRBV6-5,CASSPRGGEQYF,TGTGCCAGCAGTCCCCGAGGAGGCGAGCAGTACTTC
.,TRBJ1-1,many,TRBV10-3,CAIRKGQDTEAFF,TGTGCCATCAGAAAAGGACAAGACACTGAAGCTTTCTTT
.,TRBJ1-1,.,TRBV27,CATRGGLPTEAFF,TGTGCCACCCGTGGGGGGCTCCCCACTGAAGCTTTCTTT
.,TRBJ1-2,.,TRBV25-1,CASSATGTLYGYTF,TGTGCCAGCAGCGCCACTGGGACACTCTATGGCTACACCTTC
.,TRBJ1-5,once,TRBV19,CASMDWRNNQPQHF,TGTGCCAGTATGGATTGGCGGAACAATCAGCCCCAGCATTTT
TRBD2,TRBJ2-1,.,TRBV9,CASSPHASGSNEQFF,TGTGCCAGCAGCCCCCACGCTAGCGGGAGTAATGAGCAGTTCTTC
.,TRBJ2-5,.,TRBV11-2,CASSRELDLQETQYF,TGTGCCAGCAGCCGTGAGTTGGACCTCCAAGAGACCCAGTACTTC
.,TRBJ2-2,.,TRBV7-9,CASSLVAFANTGELFF,TGTGCCAGCAGCTTAGTCGCATTCGCGAACACCGGGGAGCTGTTTTTT
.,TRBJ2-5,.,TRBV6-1,CASIPGRRWETQYF,TGTGCCAGCATCCCCGGCCGGCGGTGGGAGACCCAGTACTTC
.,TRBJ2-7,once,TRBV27,CASSLGAEYEQYF,TGTGCCAGCAGTTTAGGGGCGGAGTACGAGCAGTACTTC
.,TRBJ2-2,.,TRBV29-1,CSVVDRFYTGELFF,TGCAGCGTTGTGGATAGGTTCTACACCGGGGAGCTGTTTTTT
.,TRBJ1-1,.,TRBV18,CASREGSTNVNTEAFF,TGTGCCAGCCGCGAGGGATCGACTAATGTGAACACTGAAGCTTTCTTT
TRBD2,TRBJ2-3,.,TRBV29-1,CSPGGTSGRAVTDTQYF,TGCAGCCCCGGAGGGACTAGCGGGAGGGCCGTGACAGATACGCAGTATTTT
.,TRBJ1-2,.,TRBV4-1,CASSQAFREYVNYGYTF,TGCGCCAGCAGCCAAGCGTTTAGGGAATATGTAAACTATGGCTACACCTTC
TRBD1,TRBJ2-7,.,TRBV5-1,CASSQTGGVPYEQYF,TGCGCCAGCAGCCAGACAGGGGGCGTCCCCTACGAGCAGTACTTC
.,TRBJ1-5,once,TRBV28,CASSEGDSNQPQHF,TGTGCCAGCAGTGAGGGGGATAGCAATCAGCCCCAGCATTTT
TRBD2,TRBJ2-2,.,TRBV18,CASSPRTSVKVDTGELFF,TGTGCCAGCTCACCACGGACTAGCGTGAAAGTGGACACCGGGGAGCTGTTTTTT
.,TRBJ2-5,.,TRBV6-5,CASSYSLVEEQYF,TGTGCCAGCAGTTACTCCCTGGTGGAGGAGCAGTACTTC
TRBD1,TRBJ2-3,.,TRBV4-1,CASSQINLDRGADTQYF,TGCGCCAGCAGCCAGATAAATCTGGACAGGGGGGCAGATACGCAGTATTTT
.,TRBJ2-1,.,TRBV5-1,CASSSNRDSHVGNEQFF,TGCGCCAGCAGCTCAAACCGGGACTCCCACGTAGGAAATGAGCAGTTCTTC
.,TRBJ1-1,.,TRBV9,CASSVGGTTEAFF,TGTGCCAGCAGCGTAGGAGGTACGACTGAAGCTTTCTTT
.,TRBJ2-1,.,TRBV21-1,CASSKVREINEQFF,TGTGCCAGCAGCAAAGTTCGCGAAATCAATGAGCAGTTCTTC
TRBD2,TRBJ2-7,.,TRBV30,CAWSELWASGNPYEQYF,TGTGCCTGGAGTGAACTGTGGGCTAGCGGGAACCCCTACGAGCAGTACTTC
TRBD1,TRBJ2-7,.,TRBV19,CASNDGTAAYEQYF,TGTGCCAGCAATGATGGGACAGCAGCCTACGAGCAGTACTTC
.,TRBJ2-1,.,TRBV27,CASTDRPYNEQFF,TGTGCCAGCACAGACAGGCCCTACAATGAGCAGTTCTTC
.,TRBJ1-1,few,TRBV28,CASSSTETEAFF,TGTGCCAGCAGCTCGACAGAGACTGAAGCTTTCTTT
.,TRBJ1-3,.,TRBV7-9,CASSLVAGVSGNTIYF,TGTGCCAGCAGCTTAGTGGCAGGGGTATCTGGAAACACCATATATTTT
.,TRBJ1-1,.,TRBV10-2,CASSDESHWNTEAFF,TGCGCCAGCAGTGATGAGTCTCACTGGAACACTGAAGCTTTCTTT
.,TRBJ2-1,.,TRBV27,CASSFVGSTNEQFF,TGTGCCAGCAGTTTCGTTGGGAGTACCAATGAGCAGTTCTTC
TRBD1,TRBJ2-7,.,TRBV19,CASSPGQGLDEQYF,TGTGCCAGTAGCCCGGGACAGGGGTTAGACGAGCAGTACTTC
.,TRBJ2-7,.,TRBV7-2,CASSLIGNSYEQYF,TGTGCCAGCAGCTTAATTGGTAACTCCTACGAGCAGTACTTC
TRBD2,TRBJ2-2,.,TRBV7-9,CASSLTSGRSPGELFF,TGTGCCAGCAGCTTAACTAGCGGGAGATCACCGGGGGAGCTGTTTTTT
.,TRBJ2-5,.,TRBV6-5,CASSEVGAGADQYF,TGTGCCAGCAGTGAAGTTGGGGCGGGGGCCGACCAGTACTTC
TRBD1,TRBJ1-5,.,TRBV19,CAGSDRDNQPQHF,TGTGCCGGCTCTGACAGGGATAATCAGCCCCAGCATTTT
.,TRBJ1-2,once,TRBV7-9,CASSRGTLYYGYTF,TGTGCCAGCAGCCGGGGGACGCTCTACTATGGCTACACCTTC
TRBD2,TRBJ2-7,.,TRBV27,CASSRGIAGTYEQYF,TGTGCCAGCAGTAGAGGGATAGCGGGAACCTACGAGCAGTACTTC
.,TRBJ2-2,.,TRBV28,CASNTVVFAGELFF,TGTGCCAGCAACACAGTGGTCTTTGCCGGGGAGCTGTTTTTT
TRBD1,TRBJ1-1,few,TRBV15,CATSRDAGQGRLNTEAFF,TGTGCCACCAGCAGAGATGCGGGACAGGGGCGCCTGAACACTGAAGCTTTCTTT
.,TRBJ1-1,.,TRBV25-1,CASSVGQLNTEAFF,TGTGCCAGCAGTGTCGGACAGCTCAACACTGAAGCTTTCTTT
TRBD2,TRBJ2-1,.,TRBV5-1,CASSYLAGASNEQFF,TGCGCCAGCAGCTACCTAGCGGGAGCATCCAATGAGCAGTTCTTC
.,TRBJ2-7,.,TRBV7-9,CASTLWGDIYEQYF,TGTGCCAGCACCTTATGGGGAGATATCTACGAGCAGTACTTC
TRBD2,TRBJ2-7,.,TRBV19,CASSIRSGRGYEQYF,TGTGCCAGTAGTATCCGTAGCGGGAGGGGTTACGAGCAGTACTTC
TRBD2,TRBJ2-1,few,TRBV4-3,CASSQNLGGGRINEQFF,TGCGCCAGCAGCCAAAACTTGGGAGGCGGGAGGATCAATGAGCAGTTCTTC
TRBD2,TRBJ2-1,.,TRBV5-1,CASSLWPGLAGVDEQFF,TGCGCCAGCAGCTTGTGGCCCGGACTAGCGGGAGTCGATGAGCAGTTCTTC
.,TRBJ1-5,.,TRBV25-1,CASSERRWNQPQHF,TGTGCCAGCAGTGAAAGGCGGTGGAATCAGCCCCAGCATTTT
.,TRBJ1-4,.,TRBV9,CASSPYGVTNEKLFF,TGTGCCAGCAGCCCATATGGCGTAACTAATGAAAAACTGTTTTTT
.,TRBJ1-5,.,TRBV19,CASSIIGNSNQPQHF,TGTGCCAGTAGTATTATCGGCAATAGCAATCAGCCCCAGCATTTT
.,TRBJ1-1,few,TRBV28,CASSLWGAYTEAFF,TGTGCCAGCAGTTTATGGGGGGCTTACACTGAAGCTTTCTTT
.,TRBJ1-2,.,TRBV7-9,CASSPLPRTVDGYTF,TGTGCCAGCAGCCCCCTTCCCCGGACAGTAGATGGCTACACCTTC